The 27 T cell receptor beta chains listed next were all sequenced from one sample in a study of blood T cell repertoires in COVID-19. Method: immunoSEQ multiplex PCR; TCRdb's copy keeps in-frame clones and lacks some. The sample shows about 73,000 clones, approximately 77% of them seen only once. The specimen was peripheral blood. Receptor source: a man between 65 and 79 years old with COVID-19, enrolled during active disease.

The J gene is TRBJ1-5, the V gene TRBV2, with 7 bases identical to TRBD1. Trimming removed 6 bases from V and 0 bases from J; junction bases left unmatched: 5. Germline V gene sequence: CDR1 SNHLY, CDR2 FYNNEI. The length of the CDR3 is 15 residues. The CDR3 sequence: CASSERQGSNQPQHF. The CDR3 DNA sequence: TGTGCCAGCAGCGAAAGACAGGGTAGCAATCAGCCCCAGCATTTT.

The V and J genes are TRBV6-2 or TRBV6-3 and TRBJ2-7, with 7 nucleotides matching TRBD2. This CDR3 has 14 residues. Germline V CDR1 and CDR2: MNHEY, SVGEGT. V dropped 5 bases and J dropped 5; count of bases not matched to a gene: 9. The CDR3 is CASSGAAGLDEQYF. For the CDR3, the DNA is TGTGCCAGCAGTGGGGCAGCGGGACTCGACGAGCAGTACTTC.

The V gene is TRBV6-5, the J gene TRBJ1-6; 9 bases agree with TRBD1. This CDR3 has 15 amino acids. In germline, CDR1 is MNHEY, CDR2 SVGAGI. V shed 6 bases and J 8 bases; nucleotides not matched to a gene: 8. CDR3 DNA: TGTGCCAGCAGCCTGGGACAGGGAATCGATTCACCCCTCCACTTT. It yields the protein CASSLGQGIDSPLHF.

The rearrangement links TRBV4-3 to TRBJ1-1, with D possibly matching TRBD1 (6 bases). Per germline, CDR1 LGHNA and CDR2 YSLEER. V was shortened by 3 bases and J by 0 bases, with 17 bases between the two germline ends. This CDR3 region has 17 residues. CDR3 DNA: TGCGCCAGCAGCCATACTTCGACAGGTAAAATGAACACTGAAGCTTTCTTT. It is translated as CASSHTSTGKMNTEAFF.

This clone was picked up one time. The chain employs TRBV7-9 and TRBJ2-7, with TRBD2 identical over 10 bases. Germline V CDR1 and CDR2: SEHNR, FQNEAQ (reference sequence). The J segment lost 4 bases and the V segment lost 5 bases, leaving 11 bases of the junction unmatched. This CDR3 contains 16 residues. CDR3 in DNA: TGTGCCAGCAGCAATGGGCCTAGCGGGAGTGTGTACGAGCAGTACTTC. Its protein product is CASSNGPSGSVYEQYF.

The chain is built from TRBV30 and TRBJ2-3, with D possibly being TRBD2 (7 bases). Trimming took 0 bases from V and 4 from J, leaving 20 bases between them. The CDR3 spans 17 residues. Germline V gene lookup returns CDR1 GTSNPN and CDR2 SVGIG (reference sequence). The CDR3: CAWSVFGRGASSDTQYF. In DNA form, the CDR3 reads TGTGCCTGGAGTGTATTTGGCCGGGGGGCGTCGTCAGATACGCAGTATTTT.

The chain combines TRBV5-1 with TRBJ2-5; D is perhaps TRBD1 (5 bases). V was pared by 4 bases and J by 5 bases, with 12 bases between. CDR3 length equals 13 residues. Germline V gene lookup returns CDR1 SGHRS and CDR2 YFSETQ. This CDR3 is CASSTGQQETQYF. DNA for the CDR3: TGCGCCAGCAGCACCGGACAACAGGAGACCCAGTACTTC.

J is TRBJ1-2 and V is TRBV5-4, with 9 bases matching TRBD1. The CDR3 loop spans 15 amino acids. Germline lookup yields CDR1 SGHNT and CDR2 YYREEE (reference sequence). Unmatched junction bases numbered 2, after V lost 0 bases and J lost 2 bases. The CDR3 protein is CASSLGQGGNYGYTF. In DNA, the CDR3 is TGTGCCAGCAGCTTGGGACAGGGGGGGAACTATGGCTACACCTTC. Combining the CDR3 with reference TRBV5-4 and TRBJ1-2 gives the whole variable domain ETGVTQSPTHLIKTRGQQVTLRCSSQSGHNTVSWYQQALGQGPQFIFQYYREEENGRGNFPPRFSGLQFPNYSSELNVNALELDDSALYLCASSLGQGGNYGYTFGSGTRLTVV.

This clone was seen more than once but under ten times. V gene TRBV7-9 combines with J gene TRBJ2-7; the D gene is possibly TRBD2 (6 bases). V was trimmed by 5 bases and J by 5 bases, leaving 10 bases between them. This CDR3 spans 12 amino acids. From germline, CDR1 is SEHNR and CDR2 FQNEAQ (reference sequence). The CDR3 DNA follows: TGTGCCAGCAGCCCGGGGGTCGACGAGCAGTACTTC. This encodes CASSPGVDEQYF.

This chain connects TRBV27 to TRBJ2-7; 15 bases fit TRBD2. The CDR3 consists of 17 residues. Germline V gene lookup returns CDR1 MNHEY and CDR2 SMNVEV (reference sequence). With V trimmed by 6 bases and J by 6 bases, 12 bases remained unmatched. The CDR3 DNA sequence: TGTGCCAGCAGCCCATTTGGGACTAGCGGGAGGCCCCTCGAGCAGTACTTC. Its translation is CASSPFGTSGRPLEQYF.

This clone was detected only a few times. This chain links TRBV29-1 with TRBJ2-3, with TRBD1 identical over 7 bases. The length of the CDR3 is 13 residues. CDR1 and CDR2 (germline): SQVTM, ANQGSEA. V shed 4 bases, J shed 4 bases, and the junction held 5 bases outside the gene matches. CDR3 in amino acids: CSVGGGEADTQYF. Here the CDR3 DNA reads TGCAGCGTTGGAGGGGGCGAAGCAGATACGCAGTATTTT.

This sequence joins TRBV9 and TRBJ2-1, with 13 bases lining up with TRBD2. In germline, CDR1 is SGDLS, CDR2 YYNGEE. This CDR3 comprises 15 residues. V gave up 1 base and J gave up 10 bases; unmatched junction bases: 5. DNA for the CDR3: TGTGCCAGCAGCGTACTACTAGCGGGAGGGCACGAGCAGTTCTTC. Amino acids: CASSVLLAGGHEQFF.

The V and J genes are TRBV7-6 and TRBJ2-5; no firm D call. CDR1 and CDR2 from the germline V gene are SGHVS and FNYEAQ. The CDR3 totals 15 residues. Trimming removed 0 bases from V and 5 bases from J, with 13 bases in between. The CDR3 nucleotides read TGTGCCAGCAGCTTAGCAGGCAGGCCAGATGAGACCCAGTACTTC. It specifies CASSLAGRPDETQYF.

The rearrangement joins TRBV6-6 to TRBJ2-5; possibly TRBD1 for D (6 bases). From germline, CDR1 is MNHNY and CDR2 SVGAGI (reference sequence). The CDR3 is 12 amino acids. The V gene lost 10 bases and the J gene lost 2 bases, with 11 bases spanning the gap. The CDR3 DNA follows: TGTGCCACAGGGACAAGGCAAGAGACCCAGTACTTC. The encoded protein is CATGTRQETQYF.

In its sample, this clone was seen a few times. The chain is built from TRBV28 and TRBJ2-2; D may be TRBD1 (5 bases). This CDR3 has 15 amino acids. Deletions cut 6 bases from V and 5 bases from J, with 16 bases between. Germline loops: CDR1 MDHEN, CDR2 SYDVKM. The CDR3 region is CASRVGPFGTGELFF. The CDR3, as DNA: TGTGCCAGCAGGGTGGGGCCCTTCGGTACCGGGGAGCTGTTTTTT.

This clone occurred once. The genes are TRBV7-9 and TRBJ2-3; 8 bases map to TRBD1. The CDR3 has 17 residues. Unmatched junction bases numbered 13, after V lost 5 bases and J lost 3 bases. Germline CDR1 SEHNR, CDR2 FQNEAQ (reference sequence). Written as DNA, the CDR3 is TGTGCCAGCAGCACCTACAGGGGGTACTTTCAGACAGATACGCAGTATTTT. Encoded protein: CASSTYRGYFQTDTQYF.

The chain uses TRBV2 and TRBJ2-2; 12 nucleotides line up with TRBD2. CDR1 SNHLY and CDR2 FYNNEI come from the germline V gene. Trimming cost V 6 bases and J 6 bases; bases outside gene matches: 5. This CDR3 has 15 amino acids. CDR3: CASRPTSGRPGELFF. DNA for the CDR3: TGTGCCAGCAGGCCGACTAGCGGGAGACCCGGGGAGCTGTTTTTT.

The chain carries TRBV19 and TRBJ1-2, with TRBD1 as a possible D gene (6 bases). This CDR3 is 15 amino acids long. The germline V and J ends were trimmed by 3 bases and 4 bases, with 15 bases remaining between them. Per germline, CDR1 LNHDA and CDR2 SQIVND (reference sequence). Here the CDR3 DNA reads TGTGCCAGTAGTATTCAGACAGGACAACTCTATGGCTACACCTTC. Protein product: CASSIQTGQLYGYTF.

The chain carries TRBV19 and TRBJ1-1; 7 bases align to TRBD1. Germline-derived CDR1 and CDR2 are LNHDA and SQIVND (reference sequence). The junction had 3 bases not matched to a gene; V was cut back by 2 bases and J by 0 bases. This CDR3 comprises 15 residues. The CDR3 sequence: CASSIMGQMNTEAFF. The CDR3 bases are TGTGCCAGTAGTATAATGGGACAGATGAACACTGAAGCTTTCTTT.

The V gene is TRBV9, the J gene TRBJ2-2; 12 positions agree with TRBD1. Trimming at V came to 0 bases and at J to 5 bases, leaving 8 bases not matched to a gene. Germline CDR1 is SGDLS and CDR2 is YYNGEE. The CDR3 covers 18 residues. This chain's CDR3 is CASSVAPGQGAWTGELFF. CDR3 nucleotide sequence: TGTGCCAGCAGCGTAGCCCCGGGACAGGGGGCTTGGACCGGGGAGCTGTTTTTT.

This clone is labeled as medium-sized. The J gene is TRBJ1-2, the V gene TRBV2, with a weak D call TRBD1 (5 bases). This CDR3 is 12 amino acids long. Germline V gene sequence: CDR1 SNHLY, CDR2 FYNNEI. Trimming cost V 7 bases and J 8 bases, with 14 bases left between them. CDR3 DNA: TGTGCCAGCACACGGGGGACGGTCGGCTACACCTTC. It specifies CASTRGTVGYTF. The whole variable domain, filled in from reference TRBV2 and TRBJ1-2, reads EPEVTQTPSHQVTQMGQEVILRCVPISNHLYFYWYRQILGQKVEFLVSFYNNEISEKSEIFDDQFSVERPDGSNFTLKIRSTKLEDSAMYFCASTRGTVGYTFGSGTRLTVV.

This clone was counted between two and nine times. V usage is TRBV7-3 and J usage is TRBJ2-1; 10 bases are shared with TRBD1. Trimming took 4 bases from V and 8 from J; bases not matched to a gene: 8. CDR3 length equals 15 residues. CDR1 and CDR2 from the germline V gene are SGHTA and FQGTGA. The chain's CDR3 is CASSSPGQGVDEQFF. CDR3 DNA: TGTGCCAGCAGCTCCCCCGGACAGGGGGTCGATGAGCAGTTCTTC.

This clone was seen more than once but under ten times. V usage is TRBV7-8 and J usage is TRBJ1-1; TRBD1 is a possible D gene (6 bases). CDR3 length: 12 amino acids. Germline CDR1 and CDR2: SGHVS and FQNEAQ. V was pared by 2 bases and J by 11 bases, with 12 bases between. The CDR3 bases are TGTGCCAGCAGCTTACCACAGGGACGGGCTTTCTTT. Translated: CASSLPQGRAFF.

This chain uses TRBV19 with TRBJ2-3, with D perhaps matching TRBD1 (6 bases). From germline, CDR1 is LNHDA and CDR2 SQIVND (reference sequence). The CDR3 has 17 amino acids. V was pared by 0 bases and J by 0 bases, with 13 bases between. CDR3 loop: CASSIDGQHDSTDTQYF. The DNA of the CDR3 is TGTGCCAGTAGTATAGATGGACAGCACGATAGCACAGATACGCAGTATTTT.

The chain couples TRBV10-3 to TRBJ2-3; 8 nucleotides agree with TRBD2. CDR1 is ENHRY, CDR2 SYGVKD, per germline. V gave up 7 bases and J gave up 3 bases; unmatched junction bases: 3. The CDR3 is 13 residues long. Written as DNA, the CDR3 is TGTGCCATCACCAGCGGGAGTACAGATACGCAGTATTTT. Translating it yields CAITSGSTDTQYF.

This clone was seen a few times. This chain joins TRBV4-3 and TRBJ2-1; D unclear. From germline, CDR1 is LGHNA and CDR2 YSLEER. This CDR3 is built from 15 residues. Deletions cut 0 bases from V and 9 bases from J, with 15 bases between. The CDR3 nucleotides are TGCGCCAGCAGCCAAGAAGACTCTCGGGTTACTGAGCAGTTCTTC. Its protein is CASSQEDSRVTEQFF.

V is TRBV19 and J is TRBJ1-1; D uncertain. The V and J ends lost 5 bases and 3 bases respectively, with 13 bases between them. The CDR3 extends over 14 amino acids. Germline V gene sequence: CDR1 LNHDA, CDR2 SQIVND (reference sequence). The CDR3 here is CASSDPAGDTEAFF. CDR3 nucleotides: TGTGCCAGTAGTGACCCCGCCGGGGACACTGAAGCTTTCTTT.